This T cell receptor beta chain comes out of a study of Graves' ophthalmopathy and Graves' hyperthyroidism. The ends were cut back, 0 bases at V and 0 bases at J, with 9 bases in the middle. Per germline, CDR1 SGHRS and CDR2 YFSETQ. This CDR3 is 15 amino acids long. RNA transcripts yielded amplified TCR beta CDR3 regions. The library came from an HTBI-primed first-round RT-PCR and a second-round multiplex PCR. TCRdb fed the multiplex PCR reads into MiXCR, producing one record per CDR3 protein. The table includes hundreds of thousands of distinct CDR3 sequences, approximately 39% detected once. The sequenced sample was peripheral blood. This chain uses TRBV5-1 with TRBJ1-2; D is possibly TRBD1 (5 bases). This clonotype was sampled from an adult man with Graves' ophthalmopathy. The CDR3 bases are TGCGCCAGCAGCTTGGGGGCAGGGCCTAACTATGGCTACACCTTC. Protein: CASSLGAGPNYGYTF.